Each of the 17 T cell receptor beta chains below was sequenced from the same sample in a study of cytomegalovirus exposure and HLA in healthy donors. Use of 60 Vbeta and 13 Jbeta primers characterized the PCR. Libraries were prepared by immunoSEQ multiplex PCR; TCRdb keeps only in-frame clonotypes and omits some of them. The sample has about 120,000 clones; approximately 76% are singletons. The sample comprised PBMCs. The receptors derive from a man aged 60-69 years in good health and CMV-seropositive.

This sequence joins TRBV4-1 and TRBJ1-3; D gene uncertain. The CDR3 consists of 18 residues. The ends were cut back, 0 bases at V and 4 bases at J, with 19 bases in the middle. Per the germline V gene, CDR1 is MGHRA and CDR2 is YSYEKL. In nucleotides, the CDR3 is TGCGCCAGCAGCCAAGAGGTCCCGAGGTCAACGGCGGGAAACACCATATATTTT. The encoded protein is CASSQEVPRSTAGNTIYF.

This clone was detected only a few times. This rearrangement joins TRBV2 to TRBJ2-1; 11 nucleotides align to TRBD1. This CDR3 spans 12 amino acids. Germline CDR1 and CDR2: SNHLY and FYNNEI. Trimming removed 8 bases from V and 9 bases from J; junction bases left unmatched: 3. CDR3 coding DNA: TGTGCCAGCGGGGGGACAGGGGGTGAGCAGTTCTTC. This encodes CASGGTGGEQFF.

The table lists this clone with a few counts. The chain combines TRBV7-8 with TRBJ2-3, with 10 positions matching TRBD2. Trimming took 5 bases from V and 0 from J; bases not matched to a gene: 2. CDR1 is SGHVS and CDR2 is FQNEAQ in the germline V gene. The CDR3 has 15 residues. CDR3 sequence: CASSRAGGSTDTQYF. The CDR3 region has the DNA TGTGCCAGCAGCCGAGCGGGAGGGAGCACAGATACGCAGTATTTT.

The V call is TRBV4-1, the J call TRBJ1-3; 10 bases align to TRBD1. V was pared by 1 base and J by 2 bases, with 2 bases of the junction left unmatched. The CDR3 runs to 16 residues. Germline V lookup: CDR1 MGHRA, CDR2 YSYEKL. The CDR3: CASSQVGQGAGNTIYF. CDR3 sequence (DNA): TGCGCCAGCAGCCAAGTCGGACAGGGGGCTGGAAACACCATATATTTT.

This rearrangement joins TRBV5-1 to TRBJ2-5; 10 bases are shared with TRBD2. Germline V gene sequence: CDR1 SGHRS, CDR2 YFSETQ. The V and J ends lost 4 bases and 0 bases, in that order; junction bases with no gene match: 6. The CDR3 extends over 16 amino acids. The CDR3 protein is CASSIGLAANQETQYF. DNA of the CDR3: TGCGCCAGCAGCATCGGACTAGCGGCTAACCAAGAGACCCAGTACTTC.

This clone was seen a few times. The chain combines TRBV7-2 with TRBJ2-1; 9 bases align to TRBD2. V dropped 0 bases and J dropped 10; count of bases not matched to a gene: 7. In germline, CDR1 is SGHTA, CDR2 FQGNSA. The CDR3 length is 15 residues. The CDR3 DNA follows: TGTGCCAGCAGCTTAGCTCCCGCGGGAGGGTTAGAGCAGTTCTTC. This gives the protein CASSLAPAGGLEQFF.

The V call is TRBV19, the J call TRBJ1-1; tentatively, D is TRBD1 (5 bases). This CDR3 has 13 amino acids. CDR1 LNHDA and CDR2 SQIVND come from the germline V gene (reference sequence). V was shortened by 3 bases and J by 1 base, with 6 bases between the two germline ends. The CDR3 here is CASSIQGNTEAFF. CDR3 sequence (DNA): TGTGCCAGTAGTATTCAGGGGAACACTGAAGCTTTCTTT.

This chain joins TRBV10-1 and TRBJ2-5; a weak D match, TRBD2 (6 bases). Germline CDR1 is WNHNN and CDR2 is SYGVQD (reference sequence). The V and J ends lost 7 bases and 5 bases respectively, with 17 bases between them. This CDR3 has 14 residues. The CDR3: CASKGRGTVETQYF. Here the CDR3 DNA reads TGCGCCAGCAAAGGCCGGGGGACGGTGGAGACCCAGTACTTC.

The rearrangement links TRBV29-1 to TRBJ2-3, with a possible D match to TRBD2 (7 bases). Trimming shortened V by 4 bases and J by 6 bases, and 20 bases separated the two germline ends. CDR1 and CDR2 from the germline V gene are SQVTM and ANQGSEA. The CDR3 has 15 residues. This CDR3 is CSVALAGARSDTQYF. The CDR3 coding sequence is TGCAGCGTTGCTCTGGCGGGGGCAAGGTCCGATACGCAGTATTTT.

The CDR3 is CASSPPGQRIGNTIYF. CDR3 nucleotide sequence: TGTGCCAGCAGCCCCCCAGGGCAAAGGATTGGAAACACCATATATTTT. The chain uses TRBV7-2 and TRBJ1-3; D is possibly TRBD1 (5 bases). V lost 5 bases to trimming and J lost 3 bases, with 17 bases between them. Germline V CDR1 and CDR2: SGHTA, FQGNSA. The CDR3 loop spans 16 amino acids.

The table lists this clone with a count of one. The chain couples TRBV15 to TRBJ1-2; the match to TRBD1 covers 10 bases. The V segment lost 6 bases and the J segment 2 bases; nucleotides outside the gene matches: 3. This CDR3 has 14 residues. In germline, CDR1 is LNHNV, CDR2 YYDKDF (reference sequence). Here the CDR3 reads CATRADRGNYGYTF. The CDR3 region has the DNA TGTGCCACCAGAGCGGACAGGGGGAACTATGGCTACACCTTC.

The CDR3 DNA reads TGCGCCAGCAGCTTGGGTCTATCTAGCTCGGGCACAGATACGCAGTATTTT. Translating it yields CASSLGLSSSGTDTQYF. The chain is built from TRBV5-1 and TRBJ2-3; TRBD2 might be the D (5 bases). This CDR3 region has 17 residues. Germline V gene lookup returns CDR1 SGHRS and CDR2 YFSETQ. V lost 0 bases and J lost 1, with 15 bases in between.

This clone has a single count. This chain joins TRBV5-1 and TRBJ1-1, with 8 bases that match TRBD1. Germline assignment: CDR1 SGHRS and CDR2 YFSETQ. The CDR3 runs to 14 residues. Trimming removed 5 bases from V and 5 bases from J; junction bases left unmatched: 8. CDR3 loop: CASSGARGHTEAFF. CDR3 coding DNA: TGCGCCAGCAGTGGGGCCAGGGGGCATACTGAAGCTTTCTTT. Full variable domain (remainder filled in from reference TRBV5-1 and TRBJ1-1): KAGVTQTPRYLIKTRGQQVTLSCSPISGHRSVSWYQQTPGQGLQFLFEYFSETQRNKGNFPGRFSGRQFSNSRSEMNVSTLELGDSALYLCASSGARGHTEAFFGQGTRLTVV.

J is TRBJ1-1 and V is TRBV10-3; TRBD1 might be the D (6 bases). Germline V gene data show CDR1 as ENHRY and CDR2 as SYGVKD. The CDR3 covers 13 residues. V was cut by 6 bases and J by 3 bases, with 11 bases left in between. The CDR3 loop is CAISREGDTEAFF. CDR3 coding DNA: TGTGCCATCAGCAGGGAGGGGGACACTGAAGCTTTCTTT.

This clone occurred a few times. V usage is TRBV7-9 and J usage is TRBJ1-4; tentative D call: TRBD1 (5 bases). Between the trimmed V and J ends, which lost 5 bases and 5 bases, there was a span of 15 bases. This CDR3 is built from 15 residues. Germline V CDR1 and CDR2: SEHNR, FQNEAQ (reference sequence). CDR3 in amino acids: CASSPQGGENEKLFF. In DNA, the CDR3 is TGTGCCAGCAGCCCCCAGGGTGGGGAAAATGAAAAACTGTTTTTT.

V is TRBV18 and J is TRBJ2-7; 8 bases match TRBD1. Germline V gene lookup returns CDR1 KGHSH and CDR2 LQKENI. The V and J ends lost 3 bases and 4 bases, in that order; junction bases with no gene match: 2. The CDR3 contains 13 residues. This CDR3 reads CASSPQGAYEQYF. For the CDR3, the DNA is TGTGCCAGCTCACCGCAGGGGGCTTACGAGCAGTACTTC.

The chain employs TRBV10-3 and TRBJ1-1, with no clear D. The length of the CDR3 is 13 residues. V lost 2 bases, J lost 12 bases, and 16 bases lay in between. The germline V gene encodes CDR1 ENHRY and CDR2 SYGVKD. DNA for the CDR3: TGTGCCATCAGTGAGCCCGAAGGAGGGAAAACTTTCTTT. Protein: CAISEPEGGKTFF.